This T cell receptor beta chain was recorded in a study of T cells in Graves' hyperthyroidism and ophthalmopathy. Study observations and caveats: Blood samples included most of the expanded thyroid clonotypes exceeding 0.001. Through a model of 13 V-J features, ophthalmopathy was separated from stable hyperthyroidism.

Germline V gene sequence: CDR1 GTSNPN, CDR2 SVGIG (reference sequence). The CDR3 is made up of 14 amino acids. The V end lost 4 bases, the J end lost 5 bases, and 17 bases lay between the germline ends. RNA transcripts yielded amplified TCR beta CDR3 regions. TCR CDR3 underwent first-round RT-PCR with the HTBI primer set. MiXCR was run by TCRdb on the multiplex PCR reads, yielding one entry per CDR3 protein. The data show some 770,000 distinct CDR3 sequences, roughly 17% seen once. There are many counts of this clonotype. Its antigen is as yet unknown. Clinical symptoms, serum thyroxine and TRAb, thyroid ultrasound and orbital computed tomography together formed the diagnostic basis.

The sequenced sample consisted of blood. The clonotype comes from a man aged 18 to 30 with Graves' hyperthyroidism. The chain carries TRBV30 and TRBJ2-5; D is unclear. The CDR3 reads CAWNGKVVRETQYF. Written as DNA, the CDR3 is TGTGCCTGGAACGGAAAGGTGGTAAGGGAGACCCAGTACTTC.